These 21 T cell receptor beta chains were all obtained from the same sample, sequenced in a study of blood T cells in healthy people across ages. For the second PCR, which ran for about 6 to 12 cycles, a sample-barcoded 5' primer and a J-beta primer mix were used. A single record per CDR3 protein comes from TCRdb applying MiXCR to the 5' RACE reads. The sample carries 500,000 to 650,000 distinct CDR3 sequences, roughly a quarter recorded once. These data were also filed under a second study, of T cells of mothers and their children.

Sequencing was carried out using blood. The receptors derive from a boy between 2 and 10 years old in good health.

The table lists this clonotype with many counts. The chain combines TRBV2 with TRBJ1-5, with D hard to call. V gave up 4 bases and J gave up 2 bases, with 9 bases separating them. In germline, CDR1 is SNHLY, CDR2 FYNNEI. The CDR3 runs 14 residues. CDR3 amino acids: CASSGYGGNQPQHF. As DNA, the CDR3 is TGTGCCAGCAGTGGATATGGGGGCAATCAGCCCCAGCATTTT.

This clonotype was detected ten times or more. The chain recombines TRBV5-4 with TRBJ2-1, with 14 nucleotides matching TRBD2. CDR1 is SGHNT, CDR2 YYREEE, per germline (reference sequence). The V gene end was trimmed by 3 bases and the J gene end by 9 bases; junction bases not matched to a gene: 5. This CDR3 has 15 residues. The CDR3 region has the DNA TGTGCCAGCAGCTCGGGGACTAGCGGGAGAATTGAGCAGTTCTTC. Protein sequence: CASSSGTSGRIEQFF.

This clonotype has more than one count but fewer than ten. The chain links TRBV29-1 to TRBJ2-1, with D possibly called TRBD1 or TRBD2 (5 bases each). Trimming left V 1 base short and J 4 bases short, with 20 bases between. This CDR3 is built from 17 residues. The germline V gene encodes CDR1 SQVTM and CDR2 ANQGSEA. The DNA of the CDR3 is TGCAGCGTTGAAGGACGGCGGGTTGGGACCCCTTACAATGAGCAGTTCTTC. Translated: CSVEGRRVGTPYNEQFF.

With regard to this clonotype: With a much larger clone just one base away, this may be a read error. V usage is TRBV15 and J usage is TRBJ2-3, with D unresolved. The end of the DNA is better explained by TRBJ1-5, so the J call may be wrong. Germline-derived CDR1 and CDR2 are LNHNV and YYDKDF (reference sequence). The CDR3 runs 16 residues. DNA of the CDR3: TGTGCCACCAGCAGTTCGACTAGCGGGAACACAGATACGCAGCATTTT. Amino acid sequence: CATSSSTSGNTDTQHF.

There are a few counts of this clonotype. The V and J genes are TRBV30 and TRBJ2-5, with D hard to call. TRBJ2-1 matches the DNA end more closely, so the J call is doubtful. The CDR3 extends over 10 amino acids. CDR1 and CDR2 from the germline V gene are GTSNPN and SVGIG (reference sequence). CDR3 coding DNA: TGTGCCTGGGGGATCAATGAGCAGTTCTTC. Protein sequence: CAWGINEQFF.

This clonotype has ten or more counts. The V gene is TRBV20-1, the J gene TRBJ1-2; 9 bases line up with TRBD1. Per the germline V gene, CDR1 is DFQATT and CDR2 is SNEGSKA (reference sequence). V shed 0 bases and J 13 bases; nucleotides not matched to a gene: 6. The CDR3 runs 12 residues. CDR3 amino acids: CSAREGQGRITF. In nucleotides, the CDR3 is TGCAGTGCTAGAGAGGGACAGGGAAGGATCACCTTC.

This clonotype was observed a few times. This sequence joins TRBV14 and TRBJ1-4; no reliable D call. From germline, CDR1 is SGHDN and CDR2 FVKESK. CDR3 length equals 12 residues. V was clipped by 3 bases and J by 8 bases, with 7 bases between them. In DNA, the CDR3 is TGTGCCAGCAGCCACACGGAAGAAAAACTGTTTTTT. It is translated as CASSHTEEKLFF.

This clonotype came up many times. The chain is built from TRBV5-6 and TRBJ2-7, with TRBD1 as a possible D gene (5 bases). Trimming removed 0 bases at V and 1 base at J, with 5 bases between. CDR1 and CDR2 from the germline V gene are SGHDT and YYEEEE. The CDR3 runs 13 residues. Here the CDR3 reads CASSLGQSYEQYF. CDR3 in DNA: TGTGCCAGCAGCTTGGGACAGTCCTACGAGCAGTACTTC.

The table lists this clonotype with a few counts. The rearrangement uses TRBV3-1 and TRBJ2-1; either TRBD1 or TRBD2 may fit D (5 bases each). Germline lookup yields CDR1 LGHDT and CDR2 YNNKEL (reference sequence). V was shortened by 1 base and J by 8 bases, with 6 bases between the two germline ends. The CDR3 consists of 12 residues. The CDR3 region has the DNA TGTGCCAGCAGCCAAGTGGGGGATGAGCAGTTCTTC. Its translation is CASSQVGDEQFF.

In its sample, this clonotype was seen a few times. The J gene is TRBJ1-2, the V gene TRBV12-3 or TRBV12-4, with 7 bases fitting TRBD1. The CDR3 contains 14 residues. Trimming took 5 bases from V and 8 from J; bases not matched to a gene: 11. CDR3 DNA sequence: TGTGCCAGCAGTGGGGACAGCAATAGGAAAGGCTACACCTTC. As protein: CASSGDSNRKGYTF.

In this sample, this clonotype turned up once. The rearrangement joins TRBV7-2 to TRBJ2-4; 12 bases align to TRBD2. Germline CDR1 SGHTA, CDR2 FQGNSA. The CDR3 runs to 17 residues. V trimming: 5 bases; J trimming: 0 bases; junction bases outside the gene matches: 5. The CDR3 is CASSTGLAGLAKNIQYF. CDR3 nucleotide sequence: TGTGCCAGCAGCACGGGACTAGCGGGTTTAGCCAAAAACATTCAGTACTTC.

This clonotype has a handful of counts. V usage is TRBV14 and J usage is TRBJ1-6; maybe TRBD1 (5 bases). Trimming stripped 0 bases from V and 9 bases from J, with 9 bases between. CDR3 length: 14 amino acids. Per germline, CDR1 SGHDN and CDR2 FVKESK. The DNA for the CDR3 is TGTGCCAGCAGCCAAGAGCCGAGGGGTTCACCCCTCCACTTT. This gives the protein CASSQEPRGSPLHF.

This clonotype has just a few counts. V usage is TRBV29-1 and J usage is TRBJ2-2, with 10 positions matching TRBD2. Trimming cost V 5 bases and J 6 bases; bases outside gene matches: 6. CDR1 and CDR2 from the germline V gene are SQVTM and ANQGSEA. The CDR3 extends over 14 amino acids. The DNA of the CDR3 is TGCAGCGTTCCTAGCGGGAGTGGATCCGGGGAGCTGTTTTTT. Protein sequence: CSVPSGSGSGELFF.

This clonotype has just a few counts. The V gene is TRBV12-3 or TRBV12-4, the J gene TRBJ1-4; D uncertain. V gave up 6 bases and J gave up 8 bases, with 13 bases separating them. The CDR3 runs to 13 residues. For the CDR3, the DNA is TGTGCCAGCAGCCCTCGGGGTGGCGAAAAACTGTTTTTT. Residues: CASSPRGGEKLFF.

This chain connects TRBV12-3 or TRBV12-4 to TRBJ1-3; D is unresolved. There are 12 residues in the CDR3. V was pared by 10 bases and J by 3 bases, with 10 bases between. The CDR3 nucleotides read TGTGCCACTAAGGAAATTGGAAACACCATATATTTT. It codes for CATKEIGNTIYF.

This chain uses TRBV6-1 with TRBJ1-1, with TRBD1 matching over 11 bases. J lost 5 bases, V lost 10 bases, and 12 bases had no gene match. The CDR3 covers 15 residues. CDR1 is MNHNS, CDR2 SASEGT, per germline. The CDR3, as DNA: TGTGCCACCACACCAACGGGGACAGGGGGAACTGAAGCTTTCTTT. This sequence encodes CATTPTGTGGTEAFF.

Concerning this clonotype: The final CDR3 position lacks the conserved phenylalanine or tryptophan, pointing to a likely read error. The V call is TRBV6-4, the J call TRBJ1-1; perhaps TRBD1 as D (5 bases). The germline CDR1 and CDR2 sequences are MRHNA and SNTAGT. V lost 6 bases, J lost 1 base, and 9 bases lay in between. CDR3 length equals 13 residues. CDR3: CASRNQGNTEAFL. As DNA, the CDR3 is TGTGCCAGCAGGAACCAGGGGAACACTGAAGCTTTCCTT.

The gene calls are TRBV29-1 and TRBJ1-1; D possibly corresponds to TRBD1 (5 bases). This CDR3 contains 14 residues. In germline, CDR1 is SQVTM, CDR2 ANQGSEA. This CDR3 reads CSVSRRDSNTEAFF. The CDR3 bases are TGCAGTGTTTCCCGGAGGGACTCGAACACTGAAGCTTTCTTT.

V gene TRBV12-3 or TRBV12-4 combines with J gene TRBJ1-1, with a weak D call TRBD1 (5 bases). The CDR3 is 15 residues long. V dropped 5 bases and J dropped 1 base, with 14 bases sitting between them. The CDR3 here is CASSPRGGTNTEAFF. The CDR3 DNA reads as TGTGCCAGCAGTCCCCGCGGGGGGACGAACACTGAAGCTTTCTTT.

This clonotype was observed a few times. This chain joins TRBV24-1 and TRBJ2-5; 13 bases fit TRBD2. Gene TRBJ2-7 matches the end of the DNA better, so the J call may be wrong. The CDR3 is made up of 14 amino acids. CDR1 is KGHDR, CDR2 SFDVKD, per germline. Written as DNA, the CDR3 is TGTGCCGGCTTGGGGACTAGCGGGAAGGCCGAGCAGTACTTC. It specifies CAGLGTSGKAEQYF.

This clonotype has just a few counts. The CDR3 here is CSASEAGADTQYF. In nucleotides, the CDR3 is TGCAGTGCTAGCGAGGCTGGAGCAGATACGCAGTATTTT. The chain recombines TRBV20-1 with TRBJ2-3; no reliable D call. Germline V gene data show CDR1 as DFQATT and CDR2 as SNEGSKA (reference sequence). Trimming removed 3 bases from V and 4 bases from J, with 11 bases in between. CDR3 length: 13 residues.